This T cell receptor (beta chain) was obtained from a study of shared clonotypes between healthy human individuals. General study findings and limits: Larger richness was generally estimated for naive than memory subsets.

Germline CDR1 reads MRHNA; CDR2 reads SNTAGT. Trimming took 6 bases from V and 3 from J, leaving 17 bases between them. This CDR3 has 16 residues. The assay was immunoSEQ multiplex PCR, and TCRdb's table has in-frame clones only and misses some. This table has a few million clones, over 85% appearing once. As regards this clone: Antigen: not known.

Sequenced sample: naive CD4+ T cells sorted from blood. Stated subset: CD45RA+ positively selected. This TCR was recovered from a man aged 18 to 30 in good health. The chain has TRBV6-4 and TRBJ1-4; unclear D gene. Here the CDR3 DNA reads TGTGCCAGCAGGACCGGGCTGCCTGTGGCTAATGAAAAACTGTTTTTT. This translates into CASRTGLPVANEKLFF.